The rows below give T cell receptor beta chains drawn from one sample of a study of Ad26.COV2.S vaccination and SARS-CoV-2 variants. The protocol was immunoSEQ multiplex PCR, while the TCRdb copy is restricted to in-frame clones and leaves out a portion. Seen here are 350,000 to 400,000 clones, 89% observed once, and the top ten hold 1.9%. The sample in question was peripheral blood, obtained in a trial of Ad26.COV2.S vaccine versus placebo. The receptors shown here come from a person aged 18-65 years who received the Ad26.COV2.S COVID-19 vaccine or a placebo. Each CDR3 is given with its conserved first and last residue. D genes are given only for firm matches. Clone sizes are given selectively: once, few, many, or a class where the clone is expanded.

d_call: NA; j_call: TRBJ2-1; v_call: TRBV10-2; clone_size: NA; cdr3_length: 15; cdr3_aa: CASSESGAEGNEQFF; cdr3_nt: TGCGCCAGCAGTGAGTCGGGGGCAGAGGGGAATGAGCAGTTCTTC
d_call: TRBD1; j_call: TRBJ2-2; v_call: TRBV4-1; clone_size: once; cdr3_length: 16; cdr3_aa: CASSQERGQGIGELFF; cdr3_nt: TGCGCCAGCAGCCAAGAGAGGGGACAGGGGATCGGGGAGCTGTTTTTT
d_call: NA; j_call: TRBJ2-7; v_call: TRBV28; clone_size: NA; cdr3_length: 14; cdr3_aa: CASSFRGSGYEQYF; cdr3_nt: TGTGCCAGCAGTTTCCGGGGGTCTGGGTACGAGCAGTACTTC
d_call: NA; j_call: TRBJ1-1; v_call: TRBV28; clone_size: NA; cdr3_length: 15; cdr3_aa: CASSSPPDGNTEAFF; cdr3_nt: TGTGCCAGCAGTTCACCCCCGGACGGGAACACTGAAGCTTTCTTT
d_call: NA; j_call: TRBJ1-2; v_call: TRBV6-1; clone_size: NA; cdr3_length: 15; cdr3_aa: CASSERETANYGYTF; cdr3_nt: TGTGCCAGCAGTGAAAGGGAGACGGCTAACTATGGCTACACCTTC
d_call: NA; j_call: TRBJ2-7; v_call: TRBV5-1; clone_size: NA; cdr3_length: 16; cdr3_aa: CASSPRTAGATYEQYF; cdr3_nt: TGCGCCAGCAGCCCGCGAACGGCGGGGGCAACCTACGAGCAGTACTTC
d_call: NA; j_call: TRBJ1-2; v_call: TRBV2; clone_size: NA; cdr3_length: 14; cdr3_aa: CASSATGRTRGYTF; cdr3_nt: TGTGCCAGCAGTGCAACGGGACGAACGAGGGGCTACACCTTC
d_call: NA; j_call: TRBJ1-6; v_call: TRBV19; clone_size: few; cdr3_length: 17; cdr3_aa: CASSREDSQIYNSPLHF; cdr3_nt: TGTGCCAGTAGTCGAGAGGACAGTCAAATCTATAATTCACCCCTCCACTTT
d_call: TRBD1; j_call: TRBJ1-1; v_call: TRBV3-1/TRBV3-2; clone_size: NA; cdr3_length: 15; cdr3_aa: CASSWTGGSLTEAFF; cdr3_nt: TGTGCCAGCAGCTGGACAGGGGGTTCCCTCACTGAAGCTTTCTTT
d_call: TRBD1; j_call: TRBJ2-7; v_call: TRBV7-9; clone_size: few; cdr3_length: 15; cdr3_aa: CASSPNRGRIHEQYF; cdr3_nt: TGTGCCAGCAGCCCGAACAGGGGCAGAATCCACGAGCAGTACTTC
d_call: NA; j_call: TRBJ1-2; v_call: TRBV9; clone_size: NA; cdr3_length: 13; cdr3_aa: CASSVDRGGGYTF; cdr3_nt: TGTGCCAGCAGCGTAGATAGGGGGGGAGGCTACACCTTC
d_call: NA; j_call: TRBJ2-7; v_call: TRBV5-5; clone_size: NA; cdr3_length: 13; cdr3_aa: CASFSLVRDEQYF; cdr3_nt: TGTGCCAGCTTCTCTCTAGTCCGTGACGAGCAGTACTTC
d_call: TRBD2; j_call: TRBJ2-7; v_call: TRBV6-1; clone_size: NA; cdr3_length: 16; cdr3_aa: CASSETQGLAGGEQYF; cdr3_nt: TGTGCCAGCAGTGAAACGCAAGGACTAGCGGGAGGCGAGCAGTACTTC
d_call: TRBD1; j_call: TRBJ2-3; v_call: TRBV4-1; clone_size: NA; cdr3_length: 19; cdr3_aa: CASSHRTMGQGSNTDTQYF; cdr3_nt: TGCGCCAGCAGCCACCGTACTATGGGACAGGGCAGCAACACAGATACGCAGTATTTT
d_call: TRBD1; j_call: TRBJ1-5; v_call: TRBV27; clone_size: NA; cdr3_length: 15; cdr3_aa: CASRMTGRGDQPQHF; cdr3_nt: TGTGCCAGCAGAATGACAGGGAGGGGAGATCAGCCCCAGCATTTT
d_call: NA; j_call: TRBJ1-5; v_call: TRBV7-8; clone_size: few; cdr3_length: 14; cdr3_aa: CASSKSGTSQPQHF; cdr3_nt: TGTGCCAGCAGCAAGTCCGGGACAAGTCAGCCCCAGCATTTT
d_call: NA; j_call: TRBJ2-7; v_call: TRBV7-2; clone_size: NA; cdr3_length: 13; cdr3_aa: CASSLAASYEQYF; cdr3_nt: TGTGCCAGCAGCTTAGCGGCCTCCTACGAGCAGTACTTC
d_call: NA; j_call: TRBJ1-1; v_call: TRBV19; clone_size: NA; cdr3_length: 13; cdr3_aa: CASSIVGSTEAFF; cdr3_nt: TGTGCCAGTAGTATTGTAGGGAGCACTGAAGCTTTCTTT
d_call: TRBD2; j_call: TRBJ2-1; v_call: TRBV19; clone_size: NA; cdr3_length: 16; cdr3_aa: CASSIDQAGGDNEQFF; cdr3_nt: TGTGCCAGTAGTATAGACCAAGCGGGGGGAGACAATGAGCAGTTCTTC
d_call: TRBD2; j_call: TRBJ2-7; v_call: TRBV5-4; clone_size: NA; cdr3_length: 13; cdr3_aa: CASSLEGGGEQYF; cdr3_nt: TGTGCCAGCAGCTTGGAAGGCGGGGGGGAGCAGTACTTC
d_call: NA; j_call: TRBJ2-2; v_call: TRBV20-1; clone_size: NA; cdr3_length: 12; cdr3_aa: CSASFNPGELFF; cdr3_nt: TGCAGTGCTAGTTTTAACCCCGGGGAGCTGTTTTTT
d_call: NA; j_call: TRBJ2-7; v_call: TRBV2; clone_size: NA; cdr3_length: 12; cdr3_aa: CASIYGFYEQYF; cdr3_nt: TGTGCCAGCATCTACGGATTCTACGAGCAGTACTTC
d_call: NA; j_call: TRBJ2-7; v_call: TRBV18; clone_size: NA; cdr3_length: 18; cdr3_aa: CASSPSYGSDRGGYEQYF; cdr3_nt: TGTGCCAGCTCACCGTCCTACGGGAGCGACCGAGGGGGCTACGAGCAGTACTTC
d_call: TRBD1; j_call: TRBJ2-7; v_call: TRBV5-6; clone_size: NA; cdr3_length: 14; cdr3_aa: CASSLPGQGYEQYF; cdr3_nt: TGTGCCAGCAGCTTACCGGGACAGGGTTACGAGCAGTACTTC
d_call: TRBD1; j_call: TRBJ2-3; v_call: TRBV30; clone_size: NA; cdr3_length: 15; cdr3_aa: CAWSVGTGGTDTQYF; cdr3_nt: TGTGCCTGGAGTGTGGGGACAGGGGGCACAGATACGCAGTATTTT
d_call: NA; j_call: TRBJ2-1; v_call: TRBV2; clone_size: NA; cdr3_length: 11; cdr3_aa: CASSGRHEQFF; cdr3_nt: TGTGCCAGCAGTGGTAGACATGAGCAGTTCTTC
d_call: NA; j_call: TRBJ1-1; v_call: TRBV4-1; clone_size: NA; cdr3_length: 14; cdr3_aa: CASGFPQGNTEAFF; cdr3_nt: TGCGCCAGTGGTTTTCCCCAAGGGAACACTGAAGCTTTCTTT
d_call: TRBD1; j_call: TRBJ2-5; v_call: TRBV6-2/TRBV6-3; clone_size: NA; cdr3_length: 18; cdr3_aa: CASSYSTIAGGFSETQYF; cdr3_nt: TGTGCCAGCAGTTATTCAACAATAGCAGGGGGCTTTTCAGAGACCCAGTACTTC
d_call: TRBD1; j_call: TRBJ2-2; v_call: TRBV6-2/TRBV6-3; clone_size: NA; cdr3_length: 15; cdr3_aa: CASSRDRGRSGELFF; cdr3_nt: TGTGCCAGCAGTCGGGACAGGGGGCGGTCCGGGGAGCTGTTTTTT
d_call: NA; j_call: TRBJ2-5; v_call: TRBV7-3; clone_size: NA; cdr3_length: 15; cdr3_aa: CACSLLRGGQETQYF; cdr3_nt: TGTGCCTGCAGCTTACTCAGGGGAGGGCAAGAGACCCAGTACTTC
d_call: NA; j_call: TRBJ2-7; v_call: TRBV12-2; clone_size: NA; cdr3_length: 16; cdr3_aa: CASRLVVQEKTYEQYF; cdr3_nt: TGTGCAAGTCGCTTAGTGGTTCAGGAAAAAACCTACGAGCAGTACTTC
d_call: TRBD2; j_call: TRBJ2-1; v_call: TRBV5-4; clone_size: NA; cdr3_length: 16; cdr3_aa: CASSLRGLAGGSEQFF; cdr3_nt: TGTGCCAGCAGCTTGAGAGGGCTTGCGGGAGGTAGTGAGCAGTTCTTC
d_call: TRBD2; j_call: TRBJ2-3; v_call: TRBV9; clone_size: NA; cdr3_length: 17; cdr3_aa: CASSALGTSGATDTQYF; cdr3_nt: TGTGCCAGCAGCGCTCTCGGGACTAGCGGGGCCACAGATACGCAGTATTTT
d_call: NA; j_call: TRBJ2-3; v_call: TRBV5-1; clone_size: NA; cdr3_length: 14; cdr3_aa: CASKSGPTRDTQYF; cdr3_nt: TGCGCCAGCAAAAGCGGCCCCACCAGAGATACGCAGTATTTT
d_call: NA; j_call: TRBJ2-7; v_call: TRBV28; clone_size: NA; cdr3_length: 14; cdr3_aa: CASSPSGLTYEQYF; cdr3_nt: TGTGCCAGCAGCCCCTCGGGGTTAACCTACGAGCAGTACTTC
d_call: TRBD1; j_call: TRBJ2-7; v_call: TRBV10-3; clone_size: NA; cdr3_length: 15; cdr3_aa: CAISERRGGVYEQYF; cdr3_nt: TGTGCCATCAGCGAGAGAAGAGGGGGCGTCTACGAGCAGTACTTC
d_call: NA; j_call: TRBJ2-7; v_call: TRBV7-6; clone_size: NA; cdr3_length: 12; cdr3_aa: CASSANSYEQYF; cdr3_nt: TGTGCCAGCAGCGCGAACTCCTACGAGCAGTACTTC
d_call: TRBD1; j_call: TRBJ1-5; v_call: TRBV3-1/TRBV3-2; clone_size: once; cdr3_length: 15; cdr3_aa: CASSLGQAINQPQHF; cdr3_nt: TGTGCCAGCAGCCTTGGACAGGCGATCAATCAGCCCCAGCATTTT
d_call: NA; j_call: TRBJ2-1; v_call: TRBV5-1; clone_size: NA; cdr3_length: 15; cdr3_aa: CASSLAVAANNEQFF; cdr3_nt: TGCGCCAGCAGCTTGGCGGTAGCGGCCAACAATGAGCAGTTCTTC
d_call: TRBD2; j_call: TRBJ2-7; v_call: TRBV9; clone_size: NA; cdr3_length: 16; cdr3_aa: CASSVDPGGSGVEQYF; cdr3_nt: TGTGCCAGCAGCGTAGATCCTGGCGGGAGTGGAGTGGAGCAGTACTTC
d_call: NA; j_call: TRBJ1-2; v_call: TRBV9; clone_size: NA; cdr3_length: 15; cdr3_aa: CASSAYGTEDYGYTF; cdr3_nt: TGTGCCAGCAGCGCCTACGGGACGGAAGACTATGGCTACACCTTC
d_call: NA; j_call: TRBJ1-1; v_call: TRBV9; clone_size: NA; cdr3_length: 14; cdr3_aa: CASSVAKGRDGAFF; cdr3_nt: TGTGCCAGCAGCGTAGCTAAAGGCAGGGACGGAGCTTTCTTT
d_call: NA; j_call: TRBJ1-3; v_call: TRBV5-6; clone_size: NA; cdr3_length: 12; cdr3_aa: CASSFGRNTIYF; cdr3_nt: TGTGCCAGCAGCTTTGGGAGAAACACCATATATTTT
d_call: NA; j_call: TRBJ1-1; v_call: TRBV30; clone_size: NA; cdr3_length: 11; cdr3_aa: CAWNRDTEAFF; cdr3_nt: TGTGCCTGGAACAGGGACACTGAAGCTTTCTTT
d_call: TRBD1; j_call: TRBJ1-2; v_call: TRBV18; clone_size: NA; cdr3_length: 13; cdr3_aa: CASSPDRVGGYTF; cdr3_nt: TGTGCCAGCTCACCGGACAGGGTGGGTGGCTACACCTTC
d_call: NA; j_call: TRBJ2-3; v_call: TRBV27; clone_size: NA; cdr3_length: 13; cdr3_aa: CASSLLGTDTQYF; cdr3_nt: TGTGCCAGCAGTTTACTGGGCACAGATACGCAGTATTTT
d_call: TRBD1; j_call: TRBJ2-2; v_call: TRBV27; clone_size: NA; cdr3_length: 19; cdr3_aa: CASTSKGDRANANTGELFF; cdr3_nt: TGTGCCAGCACTTCAAAAGGGGACAGGGCGAACGCGAACACCGGGGAGCTGTTTTTT
d_call: TRBD1; j_call: TRBJ1-2; v_call: TRBV27; clone_size: NA; cdr3_length: 13; cdr3_aa: CASTGQGQYGYTF; cdr3_nt: TGTGCCAGCACCGGACAGGGACAGTATGGCTACACCTTC
d_call: NA; j_call: TRBJ2-7; v_call: TRBV28; clone_size: NA; cdr3_length: 12; cdr3_aa: CASSFRSGEQYF; cdr3_nt: TGTGCCAGCAGTTTTCGGAGCGGAGAGCAGTACTTC
d_call: NA; j_call: TRBJ1-3; v_call: TRBV5-4; clone_size: NA; cdr3_length: 14; cdr3_aa: CASSLRGTGNTIYF; cdr3_nt: TGTGCCAGCAGCTTGAGGGGAACCGGAAACACCATATATTTT